These 31 T cell receptor beta chains share one sample of origin, sequenced in a study of regulatory T cells in long-lasting Graves disease. With iRepertoire HTBI primers and Arm-PCR of CDR3 regions, TCR beta libraries were built. TCRdb called the multiplex PCR reads again in MiXCR, with one record for every CDR3 protein. The table has 680,000 or so distinct CDR3 sequences, approximately 15% seen once; the top ten hold 18%. Time point specified: newly diagnosed GD, antithyroid drugs for less than 3 months. Preparation of the TCR library used RNA extracted from PBMCs. These data were likewise used in another study, on T cells in Graves' hyperthyroidism and ophthalmopathy.

The sequences come from peripheral blood mononuclear cells (PBMCs), collected at new diagnosis, from a patient treated with antithyroid drugs. The source is a woman aged 30 to 39 with Graves disease.

This sequence joins TRBV6-2 or TRBV6-3 and TRBJ2-2; unclear D gene. Trimming removed 5 bases at V and 0 bases at J, with 7 bases between. From germline, CDR1 is MNHEY and CDR2 SVGEGT. There are 14 residues in the CDR3. The CDR3 coding sequence is TGTGCCAGCAGTGAGAGGACGAACACCGGGGAGCTGTTTTTT. It translates to CASSERTNTGELFF.

This clonotype was counted only a few times. This chain links TRBV6-1 with TRBJ1-6; D is ambiguous. CDR1 and CDR2 (germline): MNHNS, SASEGT. This CDR3 spans 16 amino acids. V lost 0 bases, J lost 7 bases, and 13 bases lay in between. CDR3 nucleotides: TGTGCCAGCAGTGAAGCTTGGCGTATGGGGAATTCACCCCTCCACTTT. Residues: CASSEAWRMGNSPLHF.

This clonotype was found many times. The V gene is TRBV5-1, the J gene TRBJ2-7; 8 bases line up with TRBD2. CDR1 is SGHRS, CDR2 YFSETQ, per germline. The V segment lost 8 bases and the J segment 0 bases; nucleotides outside the gene matches: 4. The CDR3 totals 13 residues. The CDR3 sequence: CASNSGVSYEQYF. The CDR3 DNA reads TGCGCCAGTAATAGCGGGGTCTCCTACGAGCAGTACTTC. The whole variable domain, remainder taken from reference TRBV5-1 and TRBJ2-7, is KAGVTQTPRYLIKTRGQQVTLSCSPISGHRSVSWYQQTPGQGLQFLFEYFSETQRNKGNFPGRFSGRQFSNSRSEMNVSTLELGDSALYLCASNSGVSYEQYFGPGTRLTVT.

This clonotype was seen many times. The chain recombines TRBV2 with TRBJ2-5, with 15 bases identical to TRBD2. Looked up from germline, CDR1 is SNHLY and CDR2 is FYNNEI. V trimming: 4 bases; J trimming: 4 bases; junction bases outside the gene matches: 7. The CDR3 is made up of 17 amino acids. DNA for the CDR3: TGTGCCAGCAGTGTCCCGGGACTAGCGGGAGGAGTAGAGACCCAGTACTTC. Its protein is CASSVPGLAGGVETQYF.

This clonotype has a handful of counts. The chain employs TRBV27 and TRBJ2-7, with D unresolved. The CDR3 covers 13 residues. Between the trimmed V and J ends, which lost 2 bases and 6 bases, there was a span of 11 bases. The germline CDR1 and CDR2 sequences are MNHEY and SMNVEV (reference sequence). The CDR3 here is CASSLRVVGEQYF. CDR3 sequence (DNA): TGTGCCAGCAGTTTAAGGGTAGTGGGCGAGCAGTACTTC.

The V gene is TRBV18, the J gene TRBJ1-3, with D possibly matching TRBD1 (6 bases). Germline assignment: CDR1 KGHSH and CDR2 LQKENI. This CDR3 has 14 amino acids. V shed 4 bases and J shed 10 bases, with 17 bases lying between them. In DNA form, the CDR3 reads TGTGCCAGCTCACAGGGAATGGGACAAACGACCATATATTTT. Protein: CASSQGMGQTTIYF.

This clonotype was seen ten or more times. The gene calls are TRBV11-2 and TRBJ1-1; D is unresolved. V gave up 2 bases and J gave up 1 base, with 11 bases separating them. This CDR3 contains 15 residues. The V gene's germline CDR1 is SGHAT and CDR2 FQNNGV. CDR3 in amino acids: CASSLTAGENTEAFF. In DNA form, the CDR3 reads TGTGCCAGCAGCTTAACTGCGGGAGAGAACACTGAAGCTTTCTTT.

In this sample, this clonotype turned up a few times. The chain has TRBV3-1 and TRBJ2-3; D gene unclear. The CDR3 spans 13 residues. Trimming left V 1 base short and J 6 bases short, with 8 bases between. Germline V CDR1 and CDR2: LGHDT, YNNKEL (reference sequence). The CDR3 bases are TGTGCCAGCAGCCAAGTTTTTGTCGATACGCAGTATTTT. This codes for CASSQVFVDTQYF.

Only a few counts were recorded for this clonotype. The chain joins TRBV20-1 to TRBJ1-6; D remains unclear. The CDR3 totals 14 residues. The V end was cut by 1 base, the J end by 10 bases, with 14 bases between. Germline V gives CDR1 DFQATT, CDR2 SNEGSKA (reference sequence). CDR3 in DNA: TGCAGTGCTAGAGTCTTGAGAAGCTCCTCACCCCTCCACTTT. This translates into CSARVLRSSSPLHF.

This clonotype was counted many times. The chain combines TRBV28 with TRBJ2-4; 7 nucleotides line up with TRBD2. The CDR3 sequence is 14 residues long. From germline, CDR1 is MDHEN and CDR2 SYDVKM. V lost 2 bases to trimming and J lost 5 bases; unmatched junction nucleotides: 3. CDR3 coding DNA: TGTGCCAGCAGTTTAACGGGAGGCCAAAACATTCAGTACTTC. Protein product: CASSLTGGQNIQYF.

This clonotype was seen a handful of times. The chain links TRBV29-1 to TRBJ1-2; D is uncertain. Germline CDR1 and CDR2: SQVTM and ANQGSEA. The V gene lost 1 base and the J gene lost 4 bases, with 13 bases spanning the gap. The CDR3 length is 14 residues. CDR3 region: CSVEVPRPTYGYTF. The CDR3 nucleotides read TGCAGCGTTGAAGTCCCCCGGCCCACCTATGGCTACACCTTC.

This clonotype has ten or more counts. The V and J genes are TRBV6-1 and TRBJ1-1; D is unresolved. V was trimmed by 5 bases and J by 3 bases, leaving 4 bases between them. This CDR3 region has 11 residues. Germline V CDR1 and CDR2: MNHNS, SASEGT. The CDR3 DNA reads TGTGCCAGCAGTATCCACACTGAAGCTTTCTTT. Translated, it gives CASSIHTEAFF.

The chain recombines TRBV7-6 with TRBJ2-2; 8 bases agree with TRBD2. The J segment lost 5 bases and the V segment lost 4 bases, leaving 12 bases of the junction unmatched. The germline V gene encodes CDR1 SGHVS and CDR2 FNYEAQ. The CDR3 consists of 17 residues. Here the CDR3 DNA reads TGTGCCAGCAGCTCCCCGGGGGTAGCGGGAAAGACCGGGGAGCTGTTTTTT. It translates to CASSSPGVAGKTGELFF.

This clonotype was found many times. The rearrangement uses TRBV7-2 and TRBJ1-1; D is possibly TRBD1 (5 bases). Between the trimmed V and J ends, which lost 5 bases and 1 base, there was a span of 11 bases. Germline V lookup: CDR1 SGHTA, CDR2 FQGNSA. CDR3 length equals 14 residues. The CDR3 here is CASSRGRANTEAFF. CDR3 in DNA: TGTGCCAGCAGCCGGGGACGGGCGAACACTGAAGCTTTCTTT.

V gene TRBV7-9 combines with J gene TRBJ2-4, with a tentative D call TRBD1 (6 bases). CDR1 is SEHNR and CDR2 is FQNEAQ in the germline V gene (reference sequence). V was cut by 7 bases and J by 8 bases, with 15 bases left in between. The length of the CDR3 is 13 residues. The CDR3 loop is CASIGRGRDIQYF. The CDR3 nucleotides are TGTGCCAGCATTGGCAGGGGCCGGGACATTCAGTACTTC.

This clonotype occurred many times. V gene TRBV12-3 or TRBV12-4 combines with J gene TRBJ2-1, with D possibly being TRBD1 (6 bases). This CDR3 has 14 amino acids. V lost 3 bases and J 4 bases, leaving 10 bases between the germline ends. The CDR3 loop reads CASSFPGQYNEQFF. CDR3 sequence (DNA): TGTGCCAGCAGTTTTCCCGGACAGTACAATGAGCAGTTCTTC.

V usage is TRBV5-1 and J usage is TRBJ2-1, with TRBD2 matching over 14 bases. Germline lookup yields CDR1 SGHRS and CDR2 YFSETQ. The ends lost 4 bases at V and 2 bases at J; junction bases unmatched: 11. This CDR3 spans 19 amino acids. CDR3 DNA sequence: TGCGCCAGCAGCCCGGAACCGGGACTAGCGGGAGCCCCCTACAATGAGCAGTTCTTC. It specifies CASSPEPGLAGAPYNEQFF.

The rearrangement joins TRBV13 to TRBJ1-6; D is unclear. Germline assignment: CDR1 PRHDT and CDR2 FYEKMQ (reference sequence). The CDR3 consists of 14 residues. The germline V and J ends were trimmed by 3 bases and 7 bases, with 10 bases remaining between them. CDR3 nucleotide sequence: TGTGCCAGCAGCTTCCCGGGATCCAATTCACCCCTCCACTTT. Protein product: CASSFPGSNSPLHF.

V usage is TRBV5-6 and J usage is TRBJ2-5; 13 positions match TRBD2. V lost 3 bases and J lost 7; bases outside the gene matches: 12. Germline CDR1 reads SGHDT; CDR2 reads YYEEEE. The CDR3 covers 17 residues. The CDR3, as DNA: TGTGCCAGCAGCTCACGGACTAGCGGGAGTATGTTCGGGACCCAGTACTTC. Translating it yields CASSSRTSGSMFGTQYF.

On this clonotype itself: At one boundary the junction diverges from the germline segment, which might be a read error. The V call is TRBV3-1, the J call TRBJ2-2; 7 bases agree with TRBD1. The CDR3 covers 16 residues. From germline, CDR1 is LGHDT and CDR2 YNNKEL (reference sequence). The CDR3, as DNA: TGTGCCAGCAGCCACGTAGTGACAGGGAACACCCGGGAGCTGTTTTTT. The encoded protein is CASSHVVTGNTRELFF.

The rearrangement joins TRBV6-1 to TRBJ2-1; D remains ambiguous. Germline lookup yields CDR1 MNHNS and CDR2 SASEGT. Trimming left V 8 bases short and J 2 bases short, with 4 bases between. The CDR3 has 11 amino acids. Here the CDR3 reads CASETYNEQFF. CDR3 DNA sequence: TGTGCCAGCGAGACCTACAATGAGCAGTTCTTC.

V usage is TRBV2 and J usage is TRBJ2-1, with D perhaps TRBD2 (6 bases). Germline lookup yields CDR1 SNHLY and CDR2 FYNNEI. Trimming stripped 7 bases from V and 5 bases from J, with 24 bases between. This CDR3 comprises 17 residues. CDR3 sequence reads: CASNMGEAPTSNNEQFF. The CDR3 bases are TGTGCCAGCAATATGGGGGAGGCGCCAACTTCCAACAATGAGCAGTTCTTC.

Many counts were recorded for this clonotype. The chain is built from TRBV6-2 or TRBV6-3 and TRBJ2-7; unclear D gene. This CDR3 spans 15 amino acids. Deletions cut 4 bases from V and 0 bases from J, with 13 bases between. Germline loops: CDR1 MNHEY, CDR2 SVGEGT. The CDR3 sequence: CASSSHSASSYEQYF. As DNA, the CDR3 is TGTGCCAGCAGTTCACACTCAGCCAGCTCCTACGAGCAGTACTTC.

The chain combines TRBV20-1 with TRBJ2-7, with 7 bases matching TRBD2. Germline CDR1 and CDR2: DFQATT and SNEGSKA (reference sequence). This CDR3 contains 13 residues. V gave up 3 bases and J gave up 5 bases; unmatched junction bases: 7. CDR3 DNA: TGCAGTGCTAGTCGCGGGAGAGATGACGAGCAGTACTTC. As protein: CSASRGRDDEQYF.

The chain uses TRBV11-2 and TRBJ2-2; the D gene is possibly TRBD2 (5 bases). The germline V and J ends were trimmed by 5 bases and 2 bases, with 15 bases remaining between them. The CDR3 covers 16 residues. Germline values: CDR1 SGHAT, CDR2 FQNNGV. Written as DNA, the CDR3 is TGTGCCAGCAGCCCCCCTTCGGAGGTCAACACCGGGGAGCTGTTTTTT. Amino acid sequence: CASSPPSEVNTGELFF.

This clonotype came up many times. The chain is built from TRBV7-6 and TRBJ2-1, with D uncertain. Trimming removed 5 bases at V and 4 bases at J, with 21 bases between. The CDR3 covers 17 residues. Germline V gene lookup returns CDR1 SGHVS and CDR2 FNYEAQ. The CDR3 bases are TGTGCCAGCAGCCTTTCAAGAACTCCATATGGGTACAATGAGCAGTTCTTC. It codes for CASSLSRTPYGYNEQFF.

This clonotype showed up many times. In DNA, the CDR3 is TGTGCCAGCAACGTCAGGGAAAAACTGTTTTTT. It codes for CASNVREKLFF. This rearrangement joins TRBV2 to TRBJ1-4; D call uncertain. Trimming stripped 7 bases from V and 8 bases from J, with 8 bases between. Germline V CDR1 and CDR2: SNHLY, FYNNEI. The CDR3 sequence is 11 residues long.

This clonotype was picked up many times. The chain is built from TRBV6-1 and TRBJ2-7; 8 bases agree with TRBD2. CDR1 is MNHNS, CDR2 SASEGT, per germline. Trimming took 6 bases from V and 1 from J; bases not matched to a gene: 8. The CDR3 contains 15 residues. Here the CDR3 reads CASRPTSGGSYEQYF. As DNA, the CDR3 is TGTGCCAGCAGGCCCACTAGCGGCGGGTCCTACGAGCAGTACTTC.

This clonotype was detected many times. The rearrangement uses TRBV28 and TRBJ2-1, with a tentative D call TRBD2 (6 bases). Germline assignment: CDR1 MDHEN and CDR2 SYDVKM. V shed 2 bases and J shed 4 bases, with 15 bases lying between them. The CDR3 is made up of 16 amino acids. Written as DNA, the CDR3 is TGTGCCAGCAGTTTACTTGCTAGCGACGCTTACAATGAGCAGTTCTTC. It specifies CASSLLASDAYNEQFF. Together with reference TRBV28 and TRBJ2-1, the CDR3 gives the full variable domain: DVKVTQSSRYLVKRTGEKVFLECVQDMDHENMFWYRQDPGLGLRLIYFSYDVKMKEKGDIPEGYSVSREKKERFSLILESASTNQTSMYLCASSLLASDAYNEQFFGPGTRLTVL.

This clonotype has ten or more counts. The chain links TRBV3-1 to TRBJ1-2, with TRBD1 matching over 7 bases. The germline V gene encodes CDR1 LGHDT and CDR2 YNNKEL (reference sequence). The CDR3 totals 15 residues. Trimming took 2 bases from V and 0 from J; bases not matched to a gene: 3. The chain's CDR3 is CASSQWTGANYGYTF. The CDR3 bases are TGTGCCAGCAGCCAATGGACAGGAGCTAACTATGGCTACACCTTC.

The J gene is TRBJ2-3, the V gene TRBV7-9; 11 bases line up with TRBD2. There are 15 residues in the CDR3. V lost 4 bases, J lost 2 bases, and 2 bases stayed unmatched. CDR1 is SEHNR and CDR2 is FQNEAQ in the germline V gene (reference sequence). The CDR3 DNA reads as TGTGCCAGCAGCTCGACTAGCGGGATCACAGATACGCAGTATTTT. Protein: CASSSTSGITDTQYF.